This is a list of T cell receptor beta chains from one sample in a study of T cell repertoires in cytomegalovirus infection. Their cognate antigens are unknown. TCRdb analysed the reads with MiXCR anew, one entry per CDR3 protein. The sample contains 650,000 to 900,000 distinct CDR3 sequences, 30% to 35% of which appear only once. The sample in question was cultured CD8+ T cells from PBMCs, obtained from culture after CMV antigen stimulation. The origin of the receptors is a human donor in good health (CMV status not recorded). Some clones in this sample may be carry-over from other donors' samples. The CDR3 runs from the conserved cysteine through the conserved F or W. Each record gives: V gene, J gene, D gene, clone size, CDR3 protein. The D gene is left open where the match is weak. Clone size is stated in some rows and not others, as once, few, many or a class when expanded.

v_gene: TRBV24-1; j_gene: TRBJ2-1; d_gene: NA; abundance: NA; CDR3aa: CATSAEIYFNEQFF
v_gene: TRBV29-1; j_gene: TRBJ1-2; d_gene: NA; abundance: NA; CDR3aa: CSVEDLAYYGYTF
v_gene: TRBV19; j_gene: TRBJ2-2; d_gene: NA; abundance: few; CDR3aa: CASLWHTGELFF
v_gene: TRBV11-2; j_gene: TRBJ2-2; d_gene: NA; abundance: many; CDR3aa: CASSLGAGSRNTGELFF
v_gene: TRBV4-1; j_gene: TRBJ2-3; d_gene: TRBD1; abundance: NA; CDR3aa: CASSQTGVPTDTQYF
v_gene: TRBV5-6; j_gene: TRBJ2-1; d_gene: TRBD2; abundance: few; CDR3aa: CASSPSADSGGLNSYNEQFF
v_gene: TRBV27; j_gene: TRBJ1-2; d_gene: NA; abundance: NA; CDR3aa: CASTATPNYGYTF
v_gene: TRBV27; j_gene: TRBJ2-5; d_gene: TRBD2; abundance: NA; CDR3aa: CASSLYLAGGPETQYF
v_gene: TRBV7-4; j_gene: TRBJ1-2; d_gene: NA; abundance: NA; CDR3aa: CASSFNRDEHGYTF
v_gene: TRBV6-1; j_gene: TRBJ1-1; d_gene: NA; abundance: NA; CDR3aa: CATRAGTEAFF
v_gene: TRBV4-2; j_gene: TRBJ2-1; d_gene: NA; abundance: NA; CDR3aa: CASSPGVLLEQFF
v_gene: TRBV7-2; j_gene: TRBJ1-2; d_gene: TRBD1; abundance: many; CDR3aa: CASSPAGGGLPYGYTF
v_gene: TRBV15; j_gene: TRBJ2-1; d_gene: NA; abundance: NA; CDR3aa: CATSSSPGEQFF
v_gene: TRBV7-9; j_gene: TRBJ2-7; d_gene: TRBD1; abundance: few; CDR3aa: CASSLAWDSSYEQYF
v_gene: TRBV12-3/TRBV12-4; j_gene: TRBJ1-1; d_gene: NA; abundance: few; CDR3aa: CASRGSLNTEAFF
v_gene: TRBV6-1; j_gene: TRBJ1-4; d_gene: NA; abundance: few; CDR3aa: CATGPTNEKLFF
v_gene: TRBV27; j_gene: TRBJ1-4; d_gene: TRBD1; abundance: NA; CDR3aa: CASSLSTGMGEKLFF
v_gene: TRBV6-5; j_gene: TRBJ1-1; d_gene: NA; abundance: few; CDR3aa: CASSYGGRRTEAFF
v_gene: TRBV27; j_gene: TRBJ1-2; d_gene: NA; abundance: few; CDR3aa: CASSLSLMRFGYTF
v_gene: TRBV5-6; j_gene: TRBJ1-5; d_gene: NA; abundance: NA; CDR3aa: CASSPGRGRNQPQHF
v_gene: TRBV6-2/TRBV6-3; j_gene: TRBJ1-2; d_gene: NA; abundance: NA; CDR3aa: CASSPRQDYYGYTF
v_gene: TRBV5-5; j_gene: TRBJ2-7; d_gene: TRBD1; abundance: NA; CDR3aa: CASSPGQLSYEQYF
v_gene: TRBV11-2; j_gene: TRBJ2-1; d_gene: TRBD2; abundance: NA; CDR3aa: CASSGSSGETYNEQFF
v_gene: TRBV6-2/TRBV6-3; j_gene: TRBJ2-1; d_gene: NA; abundance: NA; CDR3aa: CASSYSDNEQFF
v_gene: TRBV5-1; j_gene: TRBJ1-1; d_gene: NA; abundance: NA; CDR3aa: CASSFRRSMNTEAFF
v_gene: TRBV19; j_gene: TRBJ1-6; d_gene: TRBD1; abundance: NA; CDR3aa: CASSGSTGVGSPLHF
v_gene: TRBV19; j_gene: TRBJ1-1; d_gene: NA; abundance: NA; CDR3aa: CASSRGQFVNTEAFF
v_gene: TRBV5-1; j_gene: TRBJ2-1; d_gene: TRBD1; abundance: NA; CDR3aa: CASSGRTGVGNEQFF
v_gene: TRBV2; j_gene: TRBJ1-5; d_gene: NA; abundance: NA; CDR3aa: CASSDWIEVRGPQHF
v_gene: TRBV7-2; j_gene: TRBJ1-2; d_gene: NA; abundance: many; CDR3aa: CASSFGRGYTF
v_gene: TRBV5-4; j_gene: TRBJ1-1; d_gene: NA; abundance: few; CDR3aa: CASRSDRGSPEAFF
v_gene: TRBV12-5; j_gene: TRBJ1-2; d_gene: NA; abundance: NA; CDR3aa: CASGLTRMVYGYTF
v_gene: TRBV7-6; j_gene: TRBJ1-3; d_gene: NA; abundance: NA; CDR3aa: CASSSTVPGNTIYF
v_gene: TRBV19; j_gene: TRBJ1-1; d_gene: NA; abundance: NA; CDR3aa: CASSIAGDHRLNTEAFF
v_gene: TRBV7-9; j_gene: TRBJ1-4; d_gene: NA; abundance: NA; CDR3aa: CASGLQGTNEKLFF
v_gene: TRBV29-1; j_gene: TRBJ2-2; d_gene: NA; abundance: NA; CDR3aa: CSVDLEGNTGELFF
v_gene: TRBV6-6; j_gene: TRBJ1-1; d_gene: NA; abundance: NA; CDR3aa: CANSPGQHTEAFF
v_gene: TRBV7-9; j_gene: TRBJ1-1; d_gene: NA; abundance: once; CDR3aa: CASSRENKRNMNTEAYF
v_gene: TRBV12-3/TRBV12-4; j_gene: TRBJ2-7; d_gene: NA; abundance: NA; CDR3aa: CASSLVVGSSYEQYF
v_gene: TRBV7-6; j_gene: TRBJ2-7; d_gene: TRBD1; abundance: few; CDR3aa: CASSPLTGIGGEQYF
v_gene: TRBV6-5; j_gene: TRBJ1-1; d_gene: NA; abundance: NA; CDR3aa: CASTEGGRTEAFF
v_gene: TRBV15; j_gene: TRBJ2-5; d_gene: TRBD2; abundance: few; CDR3aa: CATSSGIAGVQETQYF
v_gene: TRBV7-4; j_gene: TRBJ2-1; d_gene: TRBD2; abundance: NA; CDR3aa: CASSRKGLVGFNEQFF
v_gene: TRBV7-9; j_gene: TRBJ2-2; d_gene: NA; abundance: NA; CDR3aa: CASIDQGTNTGELFF
v_gene: TRBV7-9; j_gene: TRBJ1-4; d_gene: NA; abundance: few; CDR3aa: CASSSAISATGKLFF
v_gene: TRBV7-9; j_gene: TRBJ2-5; d_gene: NA; abundance: NA; CDR3aa: CASSLVMGLETQYF
v_gene: TRBV27; j_gene: TRBJ2-2; d_gene: TRBD1; abundance: few; CDR3aa: CASYAGGWTGELFF
v_gene: TRBV27; j_gene: TRBJ1-2; d_gene: NA; abundance: NA; CDR3aa: CASSPLRAYGYTF
v_gene: TRBV7-8; j_gene: TRBJ2-5; d_gene: TRBD1; abundance: many; CDR3aa: CASSQPGQAQETQYF
v_gene: TRBV6-1; j_gene: TRBJ1-5; d_gene: TRBD1; abundance: few; CDR3aa: CASSESDRGPYSNQPQHF